The rows below give T cell receptor beta chains drawn from one sample of a study of T cell changes during pregnancy in multiple sclerosis. Profiled with immunoSEQ multiplex PCR; TCRdb holds only in-frame clones, not every one. The data show more than 25,000 clones, 85% to 90% seen once. The material sequenced was CD8+ T cells from peripheral blood mononuclear cells, taken before pregnancy. The source of these receptors is a female donor with multiple sclerosis, enrolled in a pregnancy study. CDR3s include the opening cysteine and the closing phenylalanine or tryptophan. A D gene is named only where the DNA matches it firmly. Clone size is given for some rows only: seen once, a few or many times, or a class if the clone is expanded.

v_call,clone_size,j_call,d_call,cdr3_nt,cdr3_aa
TRBV2,NA,TRBJ1-1,TRBD1,TGTGCCAGCAGTGTTAGCTTCGTGGCAGGGGGGAACACTGAAGCTTTCTTT,CASSVSFVAGGNTEAFF
TRBV6-5,NA,TRBJ2-2,NA,TGTGCCAGCAGGGGGGGACCGAACACCGGGGAGCTGTTTTTT,CASRGGPNTGELFF
TRBV13,once,TRBJ2-7,NA,TGTGCCAGCAGCTTAGGCACCGGCGGCTACGAGCAGTACTTC,CASSLGTGGYEQYF
TRBV7-6,NA,TRBJ2-7,NA,TGTGCCAGCAGCCCCCTAGTGGACACGGCCTACGAGCAGTACTTC,CASSPLVDTAYEQYF
TRBV6-4,NA,TRBJ1-1,TRBD1,TGTGCCAGCAGTGAAACAGGGGGCGAGGACACTGAAGCTTTCTTT,CASSETGGEDTEAFF
TRBV19,NA,TRBJ2-1,NA,TGTGCCAGTAGTATAGACCCAGGGGGAGGAGAGCAGTTCTTC,CASSIDPGGGEQFF
TRBV5-4,NA,TRBJ2-7,TRBD2,TGTGCCAGCAGCCTACCTCAGTCCTTAGCGGGGGGGCCTTACGAGCAGTACTTC,CASSLPQSLAGGPYEQYF
TRBV9,NA,TRBJ1-2,NA,TGTGCCAGCAGCGTGACACACAGGGCCTCTAACTATGGCTACACCTTC,CASSVTHRASNYGYTF
TRBV2,NA,TRBJ2-6,TRBD1,TGTGCCAGCAGTGAGTTATCGACAGGGGCCGCGATAGAGGCCAACGTCCTGACTTTC,CASSELSTGAAIEANVLTF
TRBV7-6,NA,TRBJ2-3,TRBD2,TGTGCCAGCAGCTTGTTTGTAAGGACTAGCGGGGGGACAGATACGCAGTATTTT,CASSLFVRTSGGTDTQYF
TRBV6-1,NA,TRBJ1-5,TRBD1,TGTGCCAGCAGTGGGACAGGACCCGATAGCAATCAGCCCCAGCATTTT,CASSGTGPDSNQPQHF
TRBV28,NA,TRBJ2-1,TRBD1,TGTGCCAGCAGTTTCAGGGGGCTTGTAGATGAGCAGTTCTTC,CASSFRGLVDEQFF
TRBV4-1,NA,TRBJ1-4,TRBD1,TGCGCCAGCGCTACCTTGGGACAGCCTGCAACTAATGAAAAACTGTTTTTT,CASATLGQPATNEKLFF
TRBV10-3,NA,TRBJ1-4,NA,TGTGCCATCAGTGAGCCCGCAGGGACTAATGAAAAACTGTTTTTT,CAISEPAGTNEKLFF
TRBV5-4,NA,TRBJ1-1,TRBD1,TGTGCCAGCAGCTCCGCTTGGGACAGAAACACTGAAGCTTTCTTT,CASSSAWDRNTEAFF
TRBV4-3,medium-sized,TRBJ1-6,NA,TGCGCCAGCAGCCAGTCCTCGGAGCGGGGGGGTTCACCCCTCCACTTT,CASSQSSERGGSPLHF
TRBV15,many,TRBJ2-3,TRBD2,TGTGCCACCAGCAGAGTAGCGGGGGGCACAGATACGCAGTATTTT,CATSRVAGGTDTQYF
TRBV27,NA,TRBJ2-2,NA,TGTGCCAGCAGGGGACAATTGAACACCGGGGAGCTGTTTTTT,CASRGQLNTGELFF
TRBV12-5,NA,TRBJ2-7,NA,TGTGCTAGTGGCTCCGGACTTCTCTCCTACGAGCAGTACTTC,CASGSGLLSYEQYF
TRBV28,once,TRBJ2-5,TRBD1,TGTGCCAGCAGTTTTCCGCCGACAGGGGACTTATCTGGCCAAGAGACCCAGTACTTC,CASSFPPTGDLSGQETQYF
TRBV4-3,NA,TRBJ2-1,TRBD2,TGCGCCAGCAGCGTACTAGCGGGGGGGCAGAATGAGCAGTTCTTC,CASSVLAGGQNEQFF
TRBV19,NA,TRBJ2-1,TRBD1,TGTGCCAGTAGTACCGGGACAGCCCTTGAGAGGGTCTTC,CASSTGTALERVF
TRBV6-4,NA,TRBJ2-2,NA,TGTGCCAGCAGTAGAGACAGTCCCGGGGAGCTGTTTTTT,CASSRDSPGELFF
TRBV5-5,NA,TRBJ2-7,TRBD1,TGCGCCAGCAGCCAAGCCCCAGGGGGCTCCTACGAGCAGTACTTC,CASSQAPGGSYEQYF
TRBV6-1,NA,TRBJ2-3,TRBD2,TGTGCCAGCAGTGACTCGAGCGGGGGGGCCGATACGCAGTATTTT,CASSDSSGGADTQYF
TRBV15,NA,TRBJ2-2,NA,TGTGCCACCAGCTTTACAGAAAACACCGGGGAGCTGTTTTTT,CATSFTENTGELFF
TRBV11-2,NA,TRBJ1-3,NA,TGTGCCAGCAGCTTATTCCCAGGGGCCTTTGCTGGAAACACCATATATTTT,CASSLFPGAFAGNTIYF
TRBV2,NA,TRBJ1-1,NA,TGTGCCAGCAGCGATCCCAGGGTGATGAACACTGAAGCTTTCTTT,CASSDPRVMNTEAFF
TRBV7-6,once,TRBJ1-1,NA,TGTGCCAGCAGTTCCACCGGGTCGAACACTGAAGCTTTCTTT,CASSSTGSNTEAFF
TRBV2,NA,TRBJ2-5,TRBD1,TGTGCCAGCAGGAAGACAGGGGCGGAGGAGACCCAGTACTTC,CASRKTGAEETQYF
TRBV15,NA,TRBJ2-5,NA,TGTGCCACCAGCTTTTCCCGACTTCAAGAGACCCAGTACTTC,CATSFSRLQETQYF
TRBV7-9,NA,TRBJ1-2,NA,TGTGCCAGCAGCTTAACCGGACAGAGCGACTATGGCTACACCTTC,CASSLTGQSDYGYTF
TRBV6-1,NA,TRBJ1-2,NA,TGTGCTACGGTGACATGGGATGGCTACACCTTC,CATVTWDGYTF
TRBV9,once,TRBJ2-3,TRBD2,TGTGCCAGCAGCTCACCCCTAGCGGGGTGGGCAGATACGCAGTATTTT,CASSSPLAGWADTQYF
TRBV6-5,NA,TRBJ1-1,NA,TGTGCCAGCAGTTACCTGGCCTTCCATCAGGGTGAAGCTTTCTTT,CASSYLAFHQGEAFF
TRBV7-9,NA,TRBJ2-1,TRBD1,TGTGCCAGCAACTTCCCGGGACAGTTATTCCATGAGCAGTTCTTC,CASNFPGQLFHEQFF
TRBV19,NA,TRBJ1-1,TRBD1,TGTGCCAGTAGTAAGGACAGGGTCGGTGAAGCTTTCTTT,CASSKDRVGEAFF
TRBV4-3,NA,TRBJ1-6,NA,TGCGCCAGCAGCCAAGGGTCAGGGAATTCACCCCTCCACTTT,CASSQGSGNSPLHF
TRBV5-1,NA,TRBJ2-3,NA,TGCGCCAGCAGCCCGGAGGGTTGGAGCACAGATACGCAGTATTTT,CASSPEGWSTDTQYF
TRBV30,NA,TRBJ1-1,NA,TGTGCCTGGAGCACAGGGCCAGCCTCTGAAGCTTTCTTT,CAWSTGPASEAFF
TRBV10-3,NA,TRBJ2-1,NA,TGTGCCATCAGCCAGGGAGGATACAATGAGCAGTTCTTC,CAISQGGYNEQFF
TRBV27,NA,TRBJ1-2,TRBD1,TGTGCCAGCAGTTTATCGGAACAGGGGGACTATGGCTACACCTTC,CASSLSEQGDYGYTF
TRBV15,once,TRBJ2-3,TRBD1,TGTGCCACCAGCGTCGGGACAGGGGCCACAGATACGCAGTATTTT,CATSVGTGATDTQYF
TRBV5-6,once,TRBJ1-5,TRBD1,TGTGCCAGCAGCTTTAGGCCGACAGGGTATAGCAATCAGCCCCAGCATTTT,CASSFRPTGYSNQPQHF
TRBV28,NA,TRBJ1-5,TRBD1,TGTGCCAGCAGTCCCCGACAGGGCGGTTTGGGCAATCAGCCCCAGCATTTT,CASSPRQGGLGNQPQHF
TRBV19,once,TRBJ1-1,TRBD1,TGTGCCACCATAGAGAGTTCTGACAGGGGGCTGGTTGAAGCTTTCTTT,CATIESSDRGLVEAFF
TRBV9,medium-sized,TRBJ2-2,TRBD1,TGTGCCAGCAGCGCTCGGACAGGGGGCACCGGGGAGCTGTTTTTT,CASSARTGGTGELFF
TRBV5-5,NA,TRBJ2-1,NA,TGTGCCAGCAGCTTATACCCCACTAGCCTGAGTGAGCAGTTCTTC,CASSLYPTSLSEQFF
TRBV7-9,NA,TRBJ2-2,TRBD1,TGTGCCAGCAGGACAGGGGGGACGAACACCGGGGAGCTGTTTTTT,CASRTGGTNTGELFF
TRBV28,NA,TRBJ2-7,NA,TGTGCCAGCAGTTTTGGAGGGAACTCCTACGAGCAGTACTTC,CASSFGGNSYEQYF
TRBV19,once,TRBJ1-2,NA,TGTGCCAGTAGTATAGGCGGAGGGAACTATGGCTACACCTTC,CASSIGGGNYGYTF
TRBV13,once,TRBJ2-7,NA,TGTGCCAGCAGCTCCACCCAGGGCACCCTAACCTACGAGCAGTACTTC,CASSSTQGTLTYEQYF
TRBV19,NA,TRBJ2-3,NA,TGTGCCAGTAGTGTTCCGGCAGATACGCAGTATTTT,CASSVPADTQYF
TRBV13,NA,TRBJ2-3,NA,TGTGCCAGCAGCCCGGACACCTCGGATACGCAGTATTTT,CASSPDTSDTQYF